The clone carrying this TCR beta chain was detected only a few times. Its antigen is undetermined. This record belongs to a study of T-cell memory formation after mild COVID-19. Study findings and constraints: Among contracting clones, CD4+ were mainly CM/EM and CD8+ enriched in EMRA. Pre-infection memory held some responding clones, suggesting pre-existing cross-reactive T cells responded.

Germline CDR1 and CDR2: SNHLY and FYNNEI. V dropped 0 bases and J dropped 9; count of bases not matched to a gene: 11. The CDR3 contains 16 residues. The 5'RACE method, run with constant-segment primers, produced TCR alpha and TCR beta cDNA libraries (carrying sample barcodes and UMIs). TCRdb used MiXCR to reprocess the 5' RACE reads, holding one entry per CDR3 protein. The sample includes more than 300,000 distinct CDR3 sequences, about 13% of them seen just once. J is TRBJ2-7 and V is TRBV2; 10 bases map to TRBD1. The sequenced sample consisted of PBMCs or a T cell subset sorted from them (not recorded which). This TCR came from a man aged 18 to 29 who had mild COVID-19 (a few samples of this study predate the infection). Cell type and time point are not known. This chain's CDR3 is CASSEAGDRGSIGQYF. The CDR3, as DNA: TGTGCCAGCAGTGAAGCGGGGGACAGGGGTAGCATCGGGCAGTACTTC.